A selection of T cell receptor beta chains follows, all from one sample in a study of regulatory T cells in long-lasting Graves disease. TCRdb recomputed calls from the multiplex PCR reads with MiXCR, one row per CDR3 protein. Seen here are some 330,000 distinct CDR3 sequences, around 11% observed once, and the top ten hold 18%. The same specimen was also included in a second study, on T cells in Graves' hyperthyroidism and ophthalmopathy.

The sequenced sample was peripheral blood mononuclear cells (PBMCs), obtained at new diagnosis, from a patient treated with antithyroid drugs. The receptor set was obtained from a woman between 18 and 30 years old with Graves disease. Each CDR3 is given with its conserved first and last residue. The D gene is left open where the match is weak.

>TRBV20-1|-
CSAPSVGAEQYF
>TRBV18|-
CASSPQQADYGYTF
>TRBV5-1|TRBD1
CASSLTSGTDYGYTF
>TRBV20-1|TRBD2
CSAPGLAANIQYF
>TRBV15|TRBD1
CATSRDQGAGTDTQYF
>TRBV29-1|-
CSVEQKSYNEQFF
>TRBV5-4|-
CASSYEVSYNEQFF
>TRBV27|TRBD2
CASRPLAGVSYEQYF
>TRBV5-7|-
CASRSPHTF
>TRBV19|TRBD1
CASSAGTGNTEAFF
>TRBV12-3/TRBV12-4|-
CASSPAGRLNTEAFF